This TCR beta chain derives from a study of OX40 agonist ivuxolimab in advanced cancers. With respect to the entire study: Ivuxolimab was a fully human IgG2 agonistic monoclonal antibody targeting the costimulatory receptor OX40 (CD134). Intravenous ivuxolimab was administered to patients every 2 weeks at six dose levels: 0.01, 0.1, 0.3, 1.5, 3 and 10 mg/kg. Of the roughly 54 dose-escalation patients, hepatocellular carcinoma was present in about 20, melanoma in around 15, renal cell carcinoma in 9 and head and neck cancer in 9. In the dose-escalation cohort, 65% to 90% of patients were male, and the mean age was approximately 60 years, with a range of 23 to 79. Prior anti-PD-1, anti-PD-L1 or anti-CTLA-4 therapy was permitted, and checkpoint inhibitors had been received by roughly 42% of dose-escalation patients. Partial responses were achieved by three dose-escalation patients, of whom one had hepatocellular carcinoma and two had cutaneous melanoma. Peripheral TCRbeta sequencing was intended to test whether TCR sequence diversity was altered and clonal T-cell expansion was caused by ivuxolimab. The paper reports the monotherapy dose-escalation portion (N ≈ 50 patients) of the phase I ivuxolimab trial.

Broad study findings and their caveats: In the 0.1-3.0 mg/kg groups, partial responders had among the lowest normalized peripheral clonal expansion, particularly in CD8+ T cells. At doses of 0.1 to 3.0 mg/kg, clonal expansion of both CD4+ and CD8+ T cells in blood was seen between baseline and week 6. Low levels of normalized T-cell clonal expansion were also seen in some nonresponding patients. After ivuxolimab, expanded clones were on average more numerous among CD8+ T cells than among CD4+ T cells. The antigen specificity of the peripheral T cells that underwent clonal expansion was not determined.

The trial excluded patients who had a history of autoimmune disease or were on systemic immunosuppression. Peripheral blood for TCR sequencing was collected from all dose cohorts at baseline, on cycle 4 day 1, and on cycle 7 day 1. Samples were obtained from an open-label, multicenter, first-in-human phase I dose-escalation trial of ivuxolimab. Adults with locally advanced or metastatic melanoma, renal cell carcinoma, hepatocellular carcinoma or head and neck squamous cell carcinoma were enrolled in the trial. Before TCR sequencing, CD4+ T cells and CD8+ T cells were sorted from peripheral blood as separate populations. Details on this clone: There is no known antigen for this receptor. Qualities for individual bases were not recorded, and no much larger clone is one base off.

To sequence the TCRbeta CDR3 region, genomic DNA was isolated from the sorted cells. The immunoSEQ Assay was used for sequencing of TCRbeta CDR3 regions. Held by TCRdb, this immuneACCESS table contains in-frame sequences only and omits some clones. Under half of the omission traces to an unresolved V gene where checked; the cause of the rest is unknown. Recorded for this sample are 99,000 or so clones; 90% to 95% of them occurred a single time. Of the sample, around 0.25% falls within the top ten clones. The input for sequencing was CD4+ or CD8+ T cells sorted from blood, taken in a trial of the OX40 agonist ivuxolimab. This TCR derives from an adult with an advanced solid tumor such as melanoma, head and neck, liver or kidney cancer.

The nucleotide sequence reads as follows: TGTGCCAGCAGTTTATCTGGGACAGTCTCCTACGAGCAGTACTTC. Translated, this is CASSLSGTVSYEQYF. This receptor chain uses TRBV28 and TRBJ2-7, and 7 bases in between align with TRBD1. The CDR3 numbers 15 residues from cysteine through phenylalanine. Only the CDR3 DNA is retained, 45 bases long and in frame from the first base. Clipping removes 1 base from V and 0 bases from J, with 3 as the unmatched junction base count. Looking up the germline V gene yields CDR1 MDHEN and CDR2 SYDVKM.